This T cell receptor beta chain originates from a study of CD8+ T cells in alopecia areata. Study in general: Dosing spanned 6 to 18 months on tofacitinib, then 6 months off drug.

As to this clone: Its target is not known.

Individuals with alopecia areata gave both lesional scalp punch biopsies and peripheral blood for collection. V was pared by 5 bases and J by 5 bases, with 21 bases between. CDR1 is SGHTA, CDR2 FQGTGA, per germline. There are 16 residues in the CDR3. Study conclusions and caveats: For lesional scalp, especially alopecia totalis/universalis, clonality was higher than in normal scalp.

Reverse transcription of extracted RNA yielded cDNA, which provided the sequencing template. Assay: immunoSEQ multiplex PCR; the TCRdb copy retains only in-frame clones and omits some. The data hold some 130,000 clones, with about 47% observed a single time. This material consisted of CD8+ T cells sorted from blood, taken at week 0. This TCR came from a human donor with alopecia areata. V and J are TRBV7-3 and TRBJ2-5; D is perhaps TRBD1 or TRBD2 (6 bases each). CDR3 amino acids: CASSPAGGGGTETQYF. Here the CDR3 DNA reads TGTGCCAGCAGCCCGGCTGGCGGAGGGGGAACTGAGACCCAGTACTTC.